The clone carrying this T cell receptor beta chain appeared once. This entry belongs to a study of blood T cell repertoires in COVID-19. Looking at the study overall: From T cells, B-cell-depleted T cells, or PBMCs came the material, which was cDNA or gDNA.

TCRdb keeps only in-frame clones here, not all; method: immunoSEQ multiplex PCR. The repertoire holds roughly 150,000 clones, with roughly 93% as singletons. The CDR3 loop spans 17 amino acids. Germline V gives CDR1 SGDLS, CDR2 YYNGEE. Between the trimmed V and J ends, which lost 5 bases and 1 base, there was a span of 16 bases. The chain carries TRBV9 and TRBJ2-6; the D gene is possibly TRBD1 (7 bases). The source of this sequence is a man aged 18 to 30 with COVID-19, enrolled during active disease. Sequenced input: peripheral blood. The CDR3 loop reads CASSAGGLVSGANVLTF. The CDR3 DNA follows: TGTGCCAGCAGTGCAGGGGGACTGGTATCTGGGGCCAACGTCCTGACTTTC.